The rows below give T cell receptor beta chains drawn from one sample of a study of T-cell reconstitution after alpha-beta-depleted transplantation in children. MiXCR was run by TCRdb on the PCR reads, yielding one entry per CDR3 protein. The sample records fewer than 750,000 distinct CDR3 sequences, more than 20% being singletons. This material consisted of PBMCs, taken before TCRalphabeta/CD19-depleted stem cell transplant. These receptors came from a boy under three years old with Wiskott-Aldrich syndrome, due to receive a stem cell transplant. The CDR3 runs from the conserved cysteine through the conserved F or W. Each record gives: V gene, clone size, D gene, J gene, CDR3 DNA, CDR3 protein. D genes are given only for firm matches. Only part of the rows carry a size: once, few, many, or a class if the clone is expanded.

TRBV5-1	.	.	TRBJ2-6	TGCGCCAGCAGCTTGGAGGTGTTCTCTGGGGCCAACGTCCTGACTTTC	CASSLEVFSGANVLTF
TRBV28	.	.	TRBJ2-5	TGTGCCAGCAGTCCCCAGACGGGCGGAGAGACCCAGTACTTC	CASSPQTGGETQYF
TRBV30	.	TRBD2	TRBJ2-1	TGTGCCTGGAGCCCCCCTTGGGGGAGGGCCCCCAATGAGCAGTTCTTC	CAWSPPWGRAPNEQFF
TRBV5-1	many	.	TRBJ2-2	TGCGCCAGCAGCGCGGGACAGAACACCGGGGAGCTGTTTTTT	CASSAGQNTGELFF
TRBV20-1	few	TRBD1	TRBJ2-5	TGCAGCTCCCCCGGACAGGGGGCGCGGGAGACCCAGTACTTC	CSSPGQGARETQYF
TRBV20-1	.	TRBD2	TRBJ2-2	TGCAGTGCTAGGGGTGGACTAGCGGGCGCCGGGGAGCTGTTTTTT	CSARGGLAGAGELFF
TRBV20-1	.	.	TRBJ1-1	TGCAGTGCTAGTGACCGGGGCACTGAAGCTTTCTTT	CSASDRGTEAFF
TRBV20-1	once	TRBD1	TRBJ2-7	TGCAGTGCCACGGACAGGGTAAGCTCCTACGAGCAGTACTTC	CSATDRVSSYEQYF
TRBV7-9	.	TRBD2	TRBJ2-1	TGTGCCAGCAGCTTAGCGCGGAGACTAGCATCCTACAATGAGCAGTTCTTC	CASSLARRLASYNEQFF
TRBV13	.	TRBD2	TRBJ2-3	TGTGCCAGCAGCTCAGCGGATGCGGGAGCGGATACGCAGTATTTT	CASSSADAGADTQYF
TRBV5-1	few	.	TRBJ1-5	TGCGCCAGCAGCCAAGGCGGGGCCAATCAGCCCCAGCATTTT	CASSQGGANQPQHF
TRBV19	.	TRBD1	TRBJ2-7	TGTGCCAGTAGTATAGGGGACAGAGTCTACGAGCAGTACTTC	CASSIGDRVYEQYF
TRBV5-1	.	.	TRBJ1-1	TGCGCCAGCAGCTTGACAGGGAAAAAGAGGAACACTGAAGCTTTCTTT	CASSLTGKKRNTEAFF
TRBV4-1	few	.	TRBJ2-3	TGCGCCAGCAGCCAAGAAGGCCTCACAGATACGCAGTATTTT	CASSQEGLTDTQYF
TRBV5-1	.	.	TRBJ2-7	TGCGCCAGCAGAATTAGGGGGGAGGCCACCTACGAGCAGTACTTC	CASRIRGEATYEQYF
TRBV5-1	.	TRBD1	TRBJ1-2	TGCGCCAGCAGCCGGGACAGGGGAAACTATGGCTACACCTTC	CASSRDRGNYGYTF
TRBV6-5	few	TRBD2	TRBJ2-1	TGTGCCAGCAGTTACTGGGCGGGAGGGGACAATGAGCAGTTCTTC	CASSYWAGGDNEQFF
TRBV10-3	once	.	TRBJ2-7	TGTGCCATCAGGGACAACGCCTACGAGCAGTACTTC	CAIRDNAYEQYF
TRBV20-1	.	.	TRBJ1-2	TGCAGTGCTAGAGCTGGCCCTGGAGGCTACACCTTC	CSARAGPGGYTF
TRBV3-1	.	TRBD2	TRBJ2-7	TGTGCCACCAGCCAAGAAGTTGGGACTAGCCCATCCGAGCAGTACTTC	CATSQEVGTSPSEQYF
TRBV7-2	.	.	TRBJ2-1	TGTGCCAGCAGCTTCGGGTGGATCTCCTACAATGAGCAGTTCTTC	CASSFGWISYNEQFF
TRBV24-1	.	.	TRBJ2-5	TGTGCCACCAGTGATTCGGGACTTGTCGAAGAGACCCAGTACTTC	CATSDSGLVEETQYF
TRBV5-1	few	.	TRBJ2-3	TGCGCCAGCAGCTTGAACGGGGGCACAGATACGCAGTATTTT	CASSLNGGTDTQYF
TRBV2	.	TRBD1	TRBJ2-5	TGTGCCAACCGGGACAGGGGAGAGACCCAGTACTTC	CANRDRGETQYF
TRBV12-3/TRBV12-4	.	.	TRBJ1-5	TGTGCCAGCAGTACCCAACCGGGAGGGCAGCCCCAGCATTTT	CASSTQPGGQPQHF
TRBV4-2	.	.	TRBJ2-7	TGTGCCAGCAGCCAAGATGTGGACTACGAGCAGTACTTC	CASSQDVDYEQYF
TRBV20-1	few	.	TRBJ2-7	TGCAGTGCTACTACCGGGGGTTCTAGCTACGAGCAGTACTTC	CSATTGGSSYEQYF
TRBV4-2	.	TRBD1	TRBJ2-7	TGTGCCAGCAGCGGGGACAGTCAACCCTACGAGCAGTACTTC	CASSGDSQPYEQYF
TRBV20-1	.	TRBD1	TRBJ1-3	TGCAGTGCTCAAACAGGGGGAGGAGGAAACACCATATATTTT	CSAQTGGGGNTIYF
TRBV5-1	few	.	TRBJ2-7	TGCGCCAGCAGCTTGGTGGACGCCTCCTACGAGCAGTACTTC	CASSLVDASYEQYF
TRBV15	.	TRBD2	TRBJ2-3	TGTGCCACCGAGGCGGGAGGGGAAGATACGCAGTATTTT	CATEAGGEDTQYF